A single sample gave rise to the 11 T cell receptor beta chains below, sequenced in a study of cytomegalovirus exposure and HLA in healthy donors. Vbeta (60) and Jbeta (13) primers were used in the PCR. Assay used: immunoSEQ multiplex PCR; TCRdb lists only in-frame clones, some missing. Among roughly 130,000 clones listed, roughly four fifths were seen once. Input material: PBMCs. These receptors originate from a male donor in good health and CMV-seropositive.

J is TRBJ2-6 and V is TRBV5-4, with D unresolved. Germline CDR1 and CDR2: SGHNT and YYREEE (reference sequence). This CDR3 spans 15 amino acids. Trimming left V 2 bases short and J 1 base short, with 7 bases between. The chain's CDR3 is CASSFPVSGANVLTF. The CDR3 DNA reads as TGTGCCAGCAGCTTTCCTGTGTCTGGGGCCAACGTCCTGACTTTC.

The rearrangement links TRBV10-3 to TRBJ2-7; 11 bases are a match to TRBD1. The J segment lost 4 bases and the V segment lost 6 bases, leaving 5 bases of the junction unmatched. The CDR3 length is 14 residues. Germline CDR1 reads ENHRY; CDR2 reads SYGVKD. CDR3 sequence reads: CAIRPGTGGYEQYF. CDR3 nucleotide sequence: TGTGCCATCAGGCCCGGGACAGGGGGGTACGAGCAGTACTTC.

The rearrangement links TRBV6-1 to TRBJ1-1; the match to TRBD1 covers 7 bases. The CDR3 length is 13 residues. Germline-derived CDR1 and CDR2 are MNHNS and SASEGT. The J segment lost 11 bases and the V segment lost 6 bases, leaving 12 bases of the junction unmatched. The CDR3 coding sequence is TGTGCCAGCAGCACTCTAACAGGGGTTGGTGCTTTCTTT. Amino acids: CASSTLTGVGAFF.

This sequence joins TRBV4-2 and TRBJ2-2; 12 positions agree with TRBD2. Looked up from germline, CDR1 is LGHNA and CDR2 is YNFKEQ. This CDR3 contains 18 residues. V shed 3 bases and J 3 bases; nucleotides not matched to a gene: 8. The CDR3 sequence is CASSQTLAGGPDTGELFF. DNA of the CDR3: TGTGCCAGCAGCCAGACCCTAGCGGGAGGGCCGGACACCGGGGAGCTGTTTTTT.

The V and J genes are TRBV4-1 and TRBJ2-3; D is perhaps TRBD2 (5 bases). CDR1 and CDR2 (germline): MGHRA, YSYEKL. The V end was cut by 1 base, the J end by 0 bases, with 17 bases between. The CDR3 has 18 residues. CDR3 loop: CASSQAVVEGGSTDTQYF. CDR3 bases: TGCGCCAGCAGCCAAGCGGTTGTTGAAGGAGGAAGCACAGATACGCAGTATTTT.

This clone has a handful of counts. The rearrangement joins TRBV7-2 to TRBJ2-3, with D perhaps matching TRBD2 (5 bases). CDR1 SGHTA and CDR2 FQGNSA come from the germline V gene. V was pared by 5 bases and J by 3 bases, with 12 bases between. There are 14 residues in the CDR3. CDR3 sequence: CASSPLGGTDTQYF. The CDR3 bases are TGTGCCAGCAGCCCCTTAGGCGGGACAGATACGCAGTATTTT. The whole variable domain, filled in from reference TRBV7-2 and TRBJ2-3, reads GAGVSQSPSNKVTEKGKDVELRCDPISGHTALYWYRQSLGQGLEFLIYFQGNSAPDKSGLPSDRFSAERTGGSVSTLTIQRTQQEDSAVYLCASSPLGGTDTQYFGPGTRLTVL.

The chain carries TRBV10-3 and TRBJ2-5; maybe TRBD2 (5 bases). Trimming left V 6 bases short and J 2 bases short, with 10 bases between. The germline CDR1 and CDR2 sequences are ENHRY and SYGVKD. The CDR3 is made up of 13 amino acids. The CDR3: CAIRDSRQETQYF. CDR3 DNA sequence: TGTGCCATCAGGGACTCCCGGCAAGAGACCCAGTACTTC.

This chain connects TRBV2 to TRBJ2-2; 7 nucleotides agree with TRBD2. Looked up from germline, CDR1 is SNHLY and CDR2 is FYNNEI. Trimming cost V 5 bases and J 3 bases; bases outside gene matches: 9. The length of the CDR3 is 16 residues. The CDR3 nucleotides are TGTGCCAGCAGTATCGGAGGGAGGGCACACACCGGGGAGCTGTTTTTT. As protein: CASSIGGRAHTGELFF. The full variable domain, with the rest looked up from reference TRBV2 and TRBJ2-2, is EPEVTQTPSHQVTQMGQEVILRCVPISNHLYFYWYRQILGQKVEFLVSFYNNEISEKSEIFDDQFSVERPDGSNFTLKIRSTKLEDSAMYFCASSIGGRAHTGELFFGEGSRLTVL.

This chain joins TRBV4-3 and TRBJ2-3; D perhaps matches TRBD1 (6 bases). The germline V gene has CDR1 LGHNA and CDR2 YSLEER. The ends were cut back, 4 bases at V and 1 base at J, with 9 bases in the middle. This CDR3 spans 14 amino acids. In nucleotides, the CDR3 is TGCGCCAGCAGCCTAAGGACAGGCACAGATACGCAGTATTTT. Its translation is CASSLRTGTDTQYF.

The CDR3 reads CASSISVGQVYQETQYF. DNA of the CDR3: TGTGCCAGTAGTATTAGTGTGGGCCAAGTTTACCAAGAGACCCAGTACTTC. The chain employs TRBV19 and TRBJ2-5; D remains ambiguous. The CDR3 sequence is 17 residues long. Germline loops: CDR1 LNHDA, CDR2 SQIVND (reference sequence). V was clipped by 3 bases and J by 0 bases, with 17 bases between them.

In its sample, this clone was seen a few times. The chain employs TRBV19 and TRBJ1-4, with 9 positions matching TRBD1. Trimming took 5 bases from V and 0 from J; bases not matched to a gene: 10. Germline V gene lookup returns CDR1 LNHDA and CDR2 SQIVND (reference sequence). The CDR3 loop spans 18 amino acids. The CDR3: CASSFGTGPIATNEKLFF. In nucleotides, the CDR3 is TGTGCCAGTAGTTTCGGGACAGGGCCTATTGCAACTAATGAAAAACTGTTTTTT.